The T cell receptor (beta chain) under discussion was sequenced for a study of T-cell memory formation after mild COVID-19. Overall study results and limits: Contracting clones localized mainly to CM and EM when CD4+ and mainly to EMRA when CD8+.

TCRdb redid the calling of the 5' RACE reads with MiXCR, one entry per CDR3 protein. The top ten clones hold 20% to 25% of a sample with approximately 300,000 distinct CDR3 sequences, about a sixth of them seen once. The J segment lost 4 bases and the V segment lost 0 bases, leaving 9 bases of the junction unmatched. This CDR3 has 16 residues. CDR1 is LGHNA and CDR2 is YNFKEQ in the germline V gene. The table lists this clonotype with a few counts. Its matching antigen is unknown. Input material: PBMCs or a T cell subset sorted from them (not recorded which). The receptor comes from a man between 18 and 35 years old who had mild COVID-19 (a few samples of this study predate the infection). Cell type and time point are not known. V usage is TRBV4-2 and J usage is TRBJ2-7; TRBD1 matches at 7 bases. CDR3 nucleotide sequence: TGTGCCAGCAGCCAAGATATCTGGACAGGAGGTTACGAGCAGTACTTC. It translates to CASSQDIWTGGYEQYF.